The 8 T cell receptor beta chains below come from one sample, sequenced in a study of CD8+ T cells in alopecia areata. Sequencing used cDNA as its template, made by extracting RNA and reverse transcribing it. Only in-frame clones appear in the TCRdb table, and some are missing; sequencing was by immunoSEQ multiplex PCR. The repertoire holds around 97,000 clones, with approximately 58% as singletons. The source material was CD4+ T cells sorted from blood. These receptors all stem from a human donor in good health.

This chain joins TRBV10-3 and TRBJ2-1; TRBD1 matches 9 bases. The length of the CDR3 is 14 residues. The ends lost 6 bases at V and 8 bases at J; junction bases unmatched: 8. Looked up from germline, CDR1 is ENHRY and CDR2 is SYGVKD. The CDR3 region is CAISRDRDADEQFF. CDR3 DNA sequence: TGTGCCATCAGCCGGGACAGGGATGCGGATGAGCAGTTCTTC.

The V and J genes are TRBV7-8 and TRBJ2-5; no reliable D call. Germline assignment: CDR1 SGHVS and CDR2 FQNEAQ. The CDR3 extends over 13 amino acids. V dropped 3 bases and J dropped 2 bases, with 7 bases sitting between them. CDR3 loop: CASSFGSQETQYF. The CDR3 DNA sequence: TGTGCCAGCAGCTTCGGTTCACAAGAGACCCAGTACTTC. Together with reference TRBV7-8 and TRBJ2-5, the CDR3 gives the full variable domain: GAGVSQSPRYKVAKRGQDVALRCDPISGHVSLFWYQQALGQGPEFLTYFQNEAQLDKSGLPSDRFFAERPEGSVSTLKIQRTQQEDSAVYLCASSFGSQETQYFGPGTRLLVL.

The sample holds a few counts of this clone. The genes are TRBV5-6 and TRBJ1-6; tentative D call: TRBD1 (6 bases). The germline V gene has CDR1 SGHDT and CDR2 YYEEEE. The germline V and J ends were trimmed by 0 bases and 9 bases, with 16 bases remaining between them. The CDR3 is 16 amino acids. This CDR3 is CASSLASGGLGSPLHF. CDR3 sequence (DNA): TGTGCCAGCAGCTTGGCCTCGGGGGGGCTCGGTTCACCCCTCCACTTT.

This clone showed up just a few times. V and J are TRBV6-6 and TRBJ2-1; D might be TRBD2 (6 bases). This CDR3 has 14 amino acids. Germline CDR1 reads MNHNY; CDR2 reads SVGAGI (reference sequence). Trimming removed 6 bases at V and 3 bases at J, with 12 bases between. CDR3 nucleotides: TGTGCCAGCAGAGGGGAGGCCGGCTACAATGAGCAGTTCTTC. Residues: CASRGEAGYNEQFF.

This clone was seen more than once but under ten times. The J gene is TRBJ2-2, the V gene TRBV5-6, with a possible D match to TRBD1 (6 bases). Germline V gene sequence: CDR1 SGHDT, CDR2 YYEEEE. CDR3 length equals 12 residues. V lost 4 bases to trimming and J lost 7 bases, with 8 bases between them. This CDR3 is CASSPDSGELFF. CDR3 DNA: TGTGCCAGCAGCCCGGACAGCGGGGAGCTGTTTTTT.

The table lists this clone with a count of one. The chain uses TRBV5-1 and TRBJ2-1; D ambiguous. The germline CDR1 and CDR2 sequences are SGHRS and YFSETQ. Deletions cut 2 bases from V and 3 bases from J, with 6 bases between. The CDR3 runs 13 residues. The DNA for the CDR3 is TGCGCCAGCAGCTTAGACGGCTACAATGAGCAGTTCTTC. It encodes CASSLDGYNEQFF.

This clone was detected a few times. The rearrangement uses TRBV2 and TRBJ1-1; TRBD1 might be the D (6 bases). The germline CDR1 and CDR2 sequences are SNHLY and FYNNEI. The CDR3 totals 13 residues. The germline V and J ends were trimmed by 6 bases and 3 bases, with 11 bases remaining between them. The CDR3 region is CASSEGGHTEAFF. DNA for the CDR3: TGTGCCAGCAGCGAGGGGGGCCACACTGAAGCTTTCTTT.

V usage is TRBV7-9 and J usage is TRBJ2-3; the D is unclear. V lost 2 bases and J lost 1, with 10 bases in between. The CDR3 is made up of 15 amino acids. Germline V gives CDR1 SEHNR, CDR2 FQNEAQ (reference sequence). This chain's CDR3 is CASSLLRGRTDTQYF. The DNA of the CDR3 is TGTGCCAGCAGCTTATTACGCGGCCGCACAGATACGCAGTATTTT.